The 28 T cell receptor beta chains below were found in one sample sequenced in a study of control samples from healthy donors and cancer patients. Using immunoSEQ multiplex PCR, the repertoire was profiled, and TCRdb retains in-frame clones only, with some absent. Found here are over 150,000 clones, approximately 91% of them singletons; the top ten hold around 2%. The sample was blood. Source of these receptors: a woman aged 40 to 55 in good health.

The gene calls are TRBV25-1 and TRBJ1-1; unclear D gene. V was trimmed by 8 bases and J by 1 base, leaving 14 bases between them. The CDR3 has 14 residues. The germline CDR1 and CDR2 sequences are MGHDK and SYGVNS. In nucleotides, the CDR3 is TGTGCCAGCGGCCAGGTGGGAGCGAACACTGAAGCTTTCTTT. This gives the protein CASGQVGANTEAFF.

The chain couples TRBV6-5 to TRBJ2-2; no clear D. Trimming took 6 bases from V and 5 from J, leaving 16 bases between them. Germline CDR1 and CDR2: MNHEY and SVGAGI. This CDR3 is 15 amino acids long. The CDR3 DNA follows: TGTGCCAGCAGCTCGTTCACCTTGGGGACCGGGGAGCTGTTTTTT. The encoded protein is CASSSFTLGTGELFF.

The J gene is TRBJ1-2, the V gene TRBV4-1, with 7 nucleotides matching TRBD1. The V gene end was trimmed by 4 bases and the J gene end by 5 bases; junction bases not matched to a gene: 13. Germline V lookup: CDR1 MGHRA, CDR2 YSYEKL. This CDR3 has 16 amino acids. Here the CDR3 DNA reads TGCGCCAGCAGCCGAACTCAGGATCCGGACAGGTATGGCTACACCTTC. It encodes CASSRTQDPDRYGYTF.

The rearrangement joins TRBV5-1 to TRBJ2-7; tentatively, D is TRBD2 (7 bases). In germline, CDR1 is SGHRS, CDR2 YFSETQ. This CDR3 contains 14 residues. V was clipped by 3 bases and J by 6 bases, with 16 bases between them. The CDR3 DNA is TGCGCCAGCAGCTCGGGACGGGGGGCGGGCGAGCAGTACTTC. Translating it yields CASSSGRGAGEQYF.

Regarding this clone: Relative to the germline gene, one junction end is altered; a read error may explain this. The sample has other DNA sequences that encode this CDR3 too. This chain connects TRBV2 to TRBJ1-5, with 7 bases aligning to TRBD1. The length of the CDR3 is 14 residues. Germline V gives CDR1 SNHLY, CDR2 FYNNEI. The CDR3 bases are TGTGCCAGCAGTGAAGAGGGGGCGGGGCAGCCCCAACATTTT. It translates to CASSEEGAGQPQHF. The full variable domain, its missing parts supplied by reference TRBV2 and TRBJ1-5, is EPEVTQTPSHQVTQMGQEVILRCVPISNHLYFYWYRQILGQKVEFLVSFYNNEISEKSEIFDDQFSVERPDGSNFTLKIRSTKLEDSAMYFCASSEEGAGQPQHFGDGTRLSIL.

This clone was detected once. The CDR3 DNA reads TGTGCCAGTAGCCTGGGTCAAATAGAGAACACTGAAGCTTTCTTT. Its translation: CASSLGQIENTEAFF. V gene TRBV19 combines with J gene TRBJ1-1; D is uncertain. V gave up 6 bases and J gave up 1 base, with 15 bases separating them. Germline-derived CDR1 and CDR2 are LNHDA and SQIVND (reference sequence). The CDR3 loop spans 15 amino acids.

CDR3 amino acids: CASSRDSQNSPLHF. The CDR3 region has the DNA TGCGCCAGCAGCCGGGACAGCCAAAATTCACCCCTCCACTTT. The rearrangement joins TRBV10-2 to TRBJ1-6, with 7 bases lining up with TRBD1. Germline CDR1 reads WSHSY; CDR2 reads SAAADI. This CDR3 is built from 14 residues. J lost 7 bases, V lost 6 bases, and 6 bases had no gene match.

J is TRBJ2-5 and V is TRBV6-5, with D possibly matching TRBD1 (5 bases). Trimming stripped 4 bases from V and 2 bases from J, with 17 bases between. Per germline, CDR1 MNHEY and CDR2 SVGAGI. This CDR3 is built from 16 residues. This CDR3 reads CASSSLGQDNQETQYF. CDR3 coding DNA: TGTGCCAGCAGTTCTTTGGGGCAGGATAATCAAGAGACCCAGTACTTC.

The chain is built from TRBV15 and TRBJ2-2; D unresolved. CDR1 is LNHNV, CDR2 YYDKDF, per germline (reference sequence). This CDR3 has 15 amino acids. Trimming stripped 5 bases from V and 6 bases from J, with 16 bases between. In nucleotides, the CDR3 is TGTGCCACCAGCCTCGAATTGGGTGGGGCCGGGGAGCTGTTTTTT. The encoded protein is CATSLELGGAGELFF.

The chain recombines TRBV5-5 with TRBJ1-2; 12 nucleotides align to TRBD1. Germline assignment: CDR1 SGHKS and CDR2 YYEKEE (reference sequence). Trimming took 3 bases from V and 8 from J; bases not matched to a gene: 5. This CDR3 contains 14 residues. CDR3 in amino acids: CASSSGTGGYGYTF. In nucleotides, the CDR3 is TGTGCCAGCAGCTCCGGGACAGGGGGCTACGGCTACACCTTC.

V and J are TRBV6-2 or TRBV6-3 and TRBJ2-2; no definite D call. The CDR3 spans 12 residues. Trimming shortened V by 2 bases and J by 6 bases, and 4 bases separated the two germline ends. Germline V gene data show CDR1 as MNHEY and CDR2 as SVGEGT. The CDR3: CASSYGAGELFF. Here the CDR3 DNA reads TGTGCCAGCAGTTACGGGGCCGGGGAGCTGTTTTTT.

This clone showed up just once. The V and J genes are TRBV19 and TRBJ1-1; 8 bases match TRBD1. The V gene end was trimmed by 3 bases and the J gene end by 4 bases; junction bases not matched to a gene: 16. Germline CDR1 reads LNHDA; CDR2 reads SQIVND (reference sequence). There are 18 residues in the CDR3. In nucleotides, the CDR3 is TGTGCCAGTAGTATCAGACAGGGGAAAAAAACATCTAGCACTGAAGCTTTCTTT. This translates into CASSIRQGKKTSSTEAFF.

The sample holds one count of this clone. This chain links TRBV7-9 with TRBJ1-5; tentatively, D is TRBD1 (6 bases). The CDR3 length is 14 residues. V lost 3 bases and J 5 bases, leaving 11 bases between the germline ends. CDR1 and CDR2 from the germline V gene are SEHNR and FQNEAQ (reference sequence). CDR3 nucleotide sequence: TGTGCCAGCAGCTTTTGGGACACCGATCAGCCCCAGCATTTT. Amino acids: CASSFWDTDQPQHF.

The chain has TRBV4-2 and TRBJ2-5; 11 bases map to TRBD2. The junction had 7 bases not matched to a gene; V was cut back by 3 bases and J by 1 base. This CDR3 spans 17 amino acids. Germline assignment: CDR1 LGHNA and CDR2 YNFKEQ. The CDR3 sequence is CASSQDSSGGFQETQYF. The CDR3 region has the DNA TGTGCCAGCAGCCAGGACTCTAGCGGGGGGTTCCAAGAGACCCAGTACTTC.

This clone has only a few counts. The chain has TRBV5-1 and TRBJ2-3, with D uncertain. CDR3 length: 12 residues. Germline CDR1 SGHRS, CDR2 YFSETQ. V shed 0 bases and J shed 6 bases, with 5 bases lying between them. The CDR3 here is CASSLVGDTQYF. CDR3 DNA: TGCGCCAGCAGCTTGGTGGGGGATACGCAGTATTTT. Based on the CDR3 plus reference TRBV5-1 and TRBJ2-3, the full variable domain is KAGVTQTPRYLIKTRGQQVTLSCSPISGHRSVSWYQQTPGQGLQFLFEYFSETQRNKGNFPGRFSGRQFSNSRSEMNVSTLELGDSALYLCASSLVGDTQYFGPGTRLTVL.

The chain joins TRBV5-1 to TRBJ2-2, with 9 bases lining up with TRBD1. J was trimmed by 8 bases and V by 3 bases; bases with no gene match: 5. The germline CDR1 and CDR2 sequences are SGHRS and YFSETQ. The CDR3 length is 14 residues. As DNA, the CDR3 is TGCGCCAGCAGCTCACAGGGGGCGTCAGGGGAGCTGTTTTTT. The encoded protein is CASSSQGASGELFF.

This chain uses TRBV2 with TRBJ2-1; D gene uncertain. V was cut by 2 bases and J by 4 bases, with 6 bases left in between. CDR3 length equals 13 residues. The V gene's germline CDR1 is SNHLY and CDR2 FYNNEI. The CDR3 reads CASSETKYNEQFF. The CDR3 DNA is TGTGCCAGCAGTGAAACTAAATACAATGAGCAGTTCTTC.

This rearrangement joins TRBV5-1 to TRBJ2-2; D is perhaps TRBD1 or TRBD2 (6 bases each). Germline CDR1 SGHRS, CDR2 YFSETQ. The CDR3 sequence is 18 residues long. The V gene lost 4 bases and the J gene lost 0 bases, with 19 bases spanning the gap. The CDR3 sequence: CASSRGPQGVPNTGELFF. In DNA, the CDR3 is TGCGCCAGCAGCCGGGGGCCACAAGGGGTCCCGAACACCGGGGAGCTGTTTTTT. The full variable domain, completed using reference TRBV5-1 and TRBJ2-2, is KAGVTQTPRYLIKTRGQQVTLSCSPISGHRSVSWYQQTPGQGLQFLFEYFSETQRNKGNFPGRFSGRQFSNSRSEMNVSTLELGDSALYLCASSRGPQGVPNTGELFFGEGSRLTVL.

The gene calls are TRBV2 and TRBJ2-1; D remains ambiguous. Germline V lookup: CDR1 SNHLY, CDR2 FYNNEI. This CDR3 is built from 13 residues. V lost 4 bases and J 5 bases, leaving 9 bases between the germline ends. The CDR3 spells CASSVTSDNEQFF. The CDR3 nucleotides read TGTGCCAGCAGTGTAACATCCGACAATGAGCAGTTCTTC.

This chain connects TRBV2 to TRBJ1-1; TRBD1 matches at 7 bases. The CDR3 spans 14 residues. The ends lost 8 bases at V and 3 bases at J; junction bases unmatched: 9. Germline V gives CDR1 SNHLY, CDR2 FYNNEI. DNA for the CDR3: TGTGCCAGCGCCTCACAGGGGCTCGACACTGAAGCTTTCTTT. This encodes CASASQGLDTEAFF.

J is TRBJ2-3 and V is TRBV11-3, with 10 bases aligning to TRBD2. The CDR3 loop spans 18 amino acids. CDR1 is SGHNT, CDR2 YENEEA, per germline. V lost 5 bases and J lost 5; bases outside the gene matches: 16. The chain's CDR3 is CASSPPTSGTSERDTQYF. The CDR3 DNA is TGTGCCAGCAGCCCGCCAACATCCGGGACTAGCGAAAGAGATACGCAGTATTTT.

V usage is TRBV3-1 (or the pseudogene TRBV3-2) and J usage is TRBJ1-6; D call uncertain. The germline V gene has CDR1 LGHDT and CDR2 YNNKEL (reference sequence). V lost 1 base, J lost 9 bases, and 19 bases lay in between. The CDR3 length is 17 residues. DNA for the CDR3: TGTGCCAGCAGCCAAGTTCCATCCCAGGCCGTGCCTTCACCCCTCCACTTT. Its translation is CASSQVPSQAVPSPLHF.

V is TRBV6-1 and J is TRBJ1-2; no definite D call. CDR1 MNHNS and CDR2 SASEGT come from the germline V gene. V gave up 0 bases and J gave up 2 bases, with 7 bases separating them. The CDR3 length is 14 residues. The CDR3 is CASSEAVRNYGYTF. In nucleotides, the CDR3 is TGTGCCAGCAGTGAAGCTGTACGGAACTATGGCTACACCTTC.

This chain joins TRBV9 and TRBJ1-6; unclear D gene. The CDR3 has 14 residues. The germline V gene has CDR1 SGDLS and CDR2 YYNGEE. The V and J ends lost 0 bases and 8 bases respectively, with 9 bases between them. CDR3 amino acids: CASSVGGGDSPLHF. The CDR3 DNA reads as TGTGCCAGCAGCGTAGGAGGCGGTGATTCACCCCTCCACTTT.

The CDR3 region has the DNA TGTGCCAGCAGCCAAGGGACTATCCCCCGGGATACGCAGTATTTT. Translated: CASSQGTIPRDTQYF. This chain uses TRBV4-2 with TRBJ2-3, with a weak D call TRBD2 (6 bases). V lost 1 base and J lost 6, with 14 bases in between. The germline V gene has CDR1 LGHNA and CDR2 YNFKEQ. This CDR3 is 15 amino acids long.

The chain uses TRBV19 and TRBJ1-1; 9 positions agree with TRBD1. Germline CDR1 and CDR2: LNHDA and SQIVND (reference sequence). The CDR3 is made up of 18 amino acids. J was trimmed by 0 bases and V by 2 bases; bases with no gene match: 10. For the CDR3, the DNA is TGTGCCAGTAGTATAATAACTTGGACAGGGGTCATGAACACTGAAGCTTTCTTT. It is translated as CASSIITWTGVMNTEAFF.

The chain combines TRBV3-1 (or the pseudogene TRBV3-2) with TRBJ1-2; D call uncertain. CDR1 is LGHDT and CDR2 is YNNKEL in the germline V gene (reference sequence). V was shortened by 4 bases and J by 3 bases, with 9 bases between the two germline ends. CDR3 length equals 13 residues. CDR3 sequence reads: CASSPGQDYGYTF. As DNA, the CDR3 is TGTGCCAGCAGCCCCGGGCAAGACTATGGCTACACCTTC.

The chain employs TRBV9 and TRBJ1-2; possibly TRBD1 for D (6 bases). V gave up 3 bases and J gave up 4 bases, with 19 bases separating them. CDR3 length: 16 amino acids. Per the germline V gene, CDR1 is SGDLS and CDR2 is YYNGEE. The CDR3 is CASSGVGLQGVYGYTF. Here the CDR3 DNA reads TGTGCCAGCAGCGGCGTCGGATTACAGGGTGTCTATGGCTACACCTTC.